These 32 T cell receptor beta chains came from one sample sequenced in a study of beta chain features in type 1 diabetes (dated by TCRdb to 2017 to 2018). These receptors are not linked to any known antigen. Library preparation employed the immunoSEQ multiplex PCR assay. The entire amount of isolated RNA was reverse transcribed using the High Capacity cDNA Reverse Transcription Kit, so the sequenced TCRB transcripts were expressed ones. TCRdb carries this immuneACCESS record with in-frame sequences only. Its versions omit some clonotypes, under half of them owing to an unresolved V gene in the studies checked, with the rest unexplained. Counted in this sample were around 150,000 clones; approximately 10% of them appeared once. 0.4% to 0.55% of the sample belongs to the ten largest clones. Study-level results and caveats: In all four CD4+ subsets, TCRB CDR3 length was moderately but significantly shorter in type 1 diabetes patients.

What was sequenced was central memory CD4+ T cells from blood. Every receptor here comes from a man between 25 and 39 years old with type 1 diabetes.

This clone was seen a handful of times. This chain uses TRBV6-5 with TRBJ2-7; D perhaps matches TRBD2 (5 bases). V shed 6 bases and J shed 3 bases, with 15 bases lying between them. Germline loops: CDR1 MNHEY, CDR2 SVGAGI. There are 14 residues in the CDR3. CDR3 sequence reads: CASREGPSSYEQYF. As DNA, the CDR3 is TGTGCCAGCAGAGAGGGTCCGAGTAGCTACGAGCAGTACTTC.

The chain uses TRBV5-6 and TRBJ1-2; the D is unclear. V gave up 5 bases and J gave up 4 bases, with 15 bases separating them. The CDR3 runs 14 residues. Germline V gene data show CDR1 as SGHDT and CDR2 as YYEEEE. The CDR3 region is CASSRREPPYGYTF. The CDR3 DNA sequence: TGTGCCAGCAGTCGGAGGGAACCGCCCTATGGCTACACCTTC. The whole variable domain, remainder taken from reference TRBV5-6 and TRBJ1-2, is DAGVTQSPTHLIKTRGQQVTLRCSPKSGHDTVSWYQQALGQGPQFIFQYYEEEERQRGNFPDRFSGHQFPNYSSELNVNALLLGDSALYLCASSRREPPYGYTFGSGTRLTVV.

The chain's CDR3 is CASSSGYSGNTIYF. The CDR3 DNA sequence: TGTGCCAGCAGCAGCGGTTACTCTGGAAACACCATATATTTT. This rearrangement joins TRBV6-5 to TRBJ1-3; D is uncertain. Germline V gene data show CDR1 as MNHEY and CDR2 as SVGAGI. CDR3 length equals 14 residues. Trimming removed 6 bases from V and 0 bases from J, with 9 bases in between.

This clone has only a few counts. The chain recombines TRBV19 with TRBJ1-3; D is unclear. V dropped 5 bases and J dropped 4 bases, with 15 bases sitting between them. The CDR3 has 15 residues. Germline values: CDR1 LNHDA, CDR2 SQIVND (reference sequence). CDR3: CASSLTTSTGNTIYF. The CDR3 region has the DNA TGTGCCAGTAGTTTGACGACATCGACAGGAAACACCATATATTTT.

The CDR3 loop reads CASRRDRTNTGELFF. In nucleotides, the CDR3 is TGTGCCTCACGTAGGGACAGGACGAACACCGGGGAGCTGTTTTTT. The J gene is TRBJ2-2, the V gene TRBV7-3; 8 nucleotides agree with TRBD1. V was pared by 11 bases and J by 0 bases, with 8 bases of the junction left unmatched. This CDR3 is 15 amino acids long. Germline-derived CDR1 and CDR2 are SGHTA and FQGTGA.

The CDR3 spells CASSLRRRPETQYF. For the CDR3, the DNA is TGTGCCAGCAGCTTAAGGAGGAGGCCAGAGACCCAGTACTTC. This chain links TRBV7-2 with TRBJ2-5; D may be TRBD2 (5 bases). V shed 2 bases and J shed 4 bases, with 11 bases lying between them. In germline, CDR1 is SGHTA, CDR2 FQGNSA. The CDR3 has 14 residues.

The genes are TRBV27 and TRBJ1-2; TRBD1 matches at 7 bases. The CDR3 is made up of 13 amino acids. Germline trimming cut 6 bases from V and 5 bases from J; bases unmatched to any gene: 6. Germline V CDR1 and CDR2: MNHEY, SMNVEV (reference sequence). CDR3 sequence: CASSRGQRYGYTF. CDR3 in DNA: TGTGCCAGCAGCCGGGGACAGAGATATGGCTACACCTTC.

This chain links TRBV27 with TRBJ1-2; D is ambiguous. The CDR3 is 15 residues long. V was trimmed by 3 bases and J by 0 bases, leaving 11 bases between them. CDR1 MNHEY and CDR2 SMNVEV come from the germline V gene (reference sequence). This CDR3 is CASSFSRLTNYGYTF. The CDR3 coding sequence is TGTGCCAGCAGTTTCTCTAGACTTACTAACTATGGCTACACCTTC.

This clone showed up just a few times. The chain links TRBV7-9 to TRBJ2-7, with no clear D. The V and J ends lost 4 bases and 6 bases respectively, with 7 bases between them. CDR1 SEHNR and CDR2 FQNEAQ come from the germline V gene (reference sequence). The CDR3 contains 11 residues. DNA for the CDR3: TGTGCCAGCAGCTCGCAGTCCGAGCAGTACTTC. Translation: CASSSQSEQYF.

This clone was counted only a few times. The CDR3 loop reads CASSQELTANYGYTF. CDR3 bases: TGTGCCAGCAGCCAAGAACTCACAGCTAACTATGGCTACACCTTC. The rearrangement uses TRBV4-2 and TRBJ1-2; D not resolved. This CDR3 is 15 amino acids long. Trimming pared 0 bases from V and 0 bases from J, leaving 8 bases between. Germline V lookup: CDR1 LGHNA, CDR2 YNFKEQ.

This sequence joins TRBV6-6 and TRBJ2-1; D possibly corresponds to TRBD1 (5 bases). The CDR3 contains 12 residues. Trimming pared 5 bases from V and 6 bases from J, leaving 8 bases between. Germline V CDR1 and CDR2: MNHNY, SVGAGI (reference sequence). CDR3: CASSKQVNEQFF. The DNA of the CDR3 is TGTGCCAGCAGTAAACAGGTCAATGAGCAGTTCTTC.

This clone was recorded a few times. V gene TRBV29-1 combines with J gene TRBJ1-4; TRBD1 is a possible D gene (5 bases). Germline-derived CDR1 and CDR2 are SQVTM and ANQGSEA. With 5 bases removed from V and 8 bases from J, the gap between germline ends came to 12 bases. The CDR3 has 12 residues. Written as DNA, the CDR3 is TGCAGCGTTTGGGGGGGAAGCGAAAAACTGTTTTTT. It is translated as CSVWGGSEKLFF.

This chain links TRBV5-1 with TRBJ2-5, with 11 bases fitting TRBD2. Germline lookup yields CDR1 SGHRS and CDR2 YFSETQ. The V and J ends lost 2 bases and 4 bases, in that order; junction bases with no gene match: 1. The CDR3 extends over 14 amino acids. The CDR3 spells CASSFTSGRETQYF. The CDR3 DNA reads as TGCGCCAGCAGCTTTACTAGCGGGAGAGAGACCCAGTACTTC.

This clone was seen only a few times. V and J are TRBV7-2 and TRBJ1-1; 7 bases are shared with TRBD1. There are 14 residues in the CDR3. V dropped 1 base and J dropped 8; count of bases not matched to a gene: 7. Germline V CDR1 and CDR2: SGHTA, FQGNSA. CDR3 nucleotides: TGTGCCAGCAGCTTAGGGGGGGACAGCAAAGAAGCTTTCTTT. Encoded protein: CASSLGGDSKEAFF.

This clone has more than one count but fewer than ten. The V gene is TRBV7-2, the J gene TRBJ2-7; a weak D match, TRBD1 (8 bases). Germline CDR1 is SGHTA and CDR2 is FQGNSA. The CDR3 sequence is 15 residues long. Trimming removed 1 base from V and 6 bases from J, with 16 bases in between. The CDR3 nucleotides read TGTGCCAGCAGCTTAGTCACAGGGGGGGAAGCCGAGCAGTACTTC. It translates to CASSLVTGGEAEQYF. Full variable domain (missing parts from reference TRBV7-2 and TRBJ2-7): GAGVSQSPSNKVTEKGKDVELRCDPISGHTALYWYRQSLGQGLEFLIYFQGNSAPDKSGLPSDRFSAERTGGSVSTLTIQRTQQEDSAVYLCASSLVTGGEAEQYFGPGTRLTVT.

This rearrangement joins TRBV10-3 to TRBJ1-1; D is undetermined. Germline V lookup: CDR1 ENHRY, CDR2 SYGVKD. V was cut by 2 bases and J by 5 bases, with 6 bases left in between. There are 12 residues in the CDR3. CDR3 sequence: CAISEMRTEAFF. The CDR3 DNA reads TGTGCCATCAGTGAGATGAGGACTGAAGCTTTCTTT.

V usage is TRBV4-2 and J usage is TRBJ2-2, with 8 nucleotides matching TRBD2. The V gene's germline CDR1 is LGHNA and CDR2 YNFKEQ. The CDR3 totals 18 residues. V lost 3 bases, J lost 6 bases, and 15 bases stayed unmatched. CDR3 sequence (DNA): TGTGCCAGCAGCCAGACTTTGGGGCGGGAGGTACCTCCCGGGGAGCTGTTTTTT. It encodes CASSQTLGREVPPGELFF.

This clone was counted between two and nine times. J is TRBJ1-5 and V is TRBV9; the D gene is possibly TRBD1 (6 bases). V lost 6 bases, J lost 3 bases, and 16 bases lay in between. The V gene's germline CDR1 is SGDLS and CDR2 YYNGEE. CDR3 size: 15 residues. The CDR3 sequence is CASNREGTNNQPQHF. DNA of the CDR3: TGTGCCAGCAACAGGGAGGGGACCAACAATCAGCCCCAGCATTTT.

This clone was seen a handful of times. The genes are TRBV6-6 and TRBJ2-7; D not certain. Trimming shortened V by 1 base and J by 0 bases, and 7 bases separated the two germline ends. Germline lookup yields CDR1 MNHNY and CDR2 SVGAGI (reference sequence). This CDR3 has 14 residues. In nucleotides, the CDR3 is TGTGCCAGCAGTTACTTGACAAACTCCTACGAGCAGTACTTC. Its protein is CASSYLTNSYEQYF.

This clone was counted only a few times. This sequence joins TRBV6-6 and TRBJ2-5; perhaps TRBD1 as D (6 bases). The ends were cut back, 0 bases at V and 4 bases at J, with 9 bases in the middle. Germline V gene sequence: CDR1 MNHNY, CDR2 SVGAGI (reference sequence). This CDR3 is built from 14 residues. The CDR3 sequence is CASSYSPGAETQYF. CDR3 in DNA: TGTGCCAGCAGTTACTCTCCAGGGGCAGAGACCCAGTACTTC.

This clone has just a few counts. The chain combines TRBV19 with TRBJ2-3, with TRBD1 matching 9 bases. CDR3 length: 14 amino acids. The germline CDR1 and CDR2 sequences are LNHDA and SQIVND (reference sequence). V was clipped by 5 bases and J by 7 bases; unmatched bases: 7. CDR3 protein: CASSVTGGEYTQYF. The CDR3 DNA sequence: TGTGCCAGTAGTGTAACAGGGGGCGAATATACGCAGTATTTT.

This clone was seen a handful of times. This sequence joins TRBV28 and TRBJ2-1; D is unclear. Germline CDR1 reads MDHEN; CDR2 reads SYDVKM. This CDR3 comprises 11 residues. Trimming pared 8 bases from V and 5 bases from J, leaving 7 bases between. In DNA form, the CDR3 reads TGTGCCAGCGACAAAAACAATGAGCAGTTCTTC. Translation gives CASDKNNEQFF.

This sequence joins TRBV29-1 and TRBJ2-7; possibly TRBD1 for D (6 bases). Germline V lookup: CDR1 SQVTM, CDR2 ANQGSEA. Trimming pared 5 bases from V and 1 base from J, leaving 9 bases between. The CDR3 covers 12 residues. The CDR3 protein is CSVRTVSYEQYF. The CDR3 DNA is TGCAGCGTTCGGACAGTGTCCTACGAGCAGTACTTC.

V and J are TRBV5-1 and TRBJ2-7, with 8 nucleotides matching TRBD2. Losses at the gene ends were 2 bases for V and 2 bases for J; bases not matched to a gene: 6. Germline CDR1 SGHRS, CDR2 YFSETQ. This CDR3 comprises 15 residues. CDR3 DNA: TGCGCCAGCAGCTTCTTAGCGGGAACCACCTACGAGCAGTACTTC. It yields the protein CASSFLAGTTYEQYF.

In its sample, this clone was seen a few times. The rearrangement uses TRBV15 and TRBJ1-1; D remains ambiguous. Germline CDR1 is LNHNV and CDR2 is YYDKDF (reference sequence). With 2 bases removed from V and 2 bases from J, the gap between germline ends came to 6 bases. The CDR3 runs to 13 residues. The CDR3 nucleotides are TGTGCCACCAGCAGACTGAGAAACACTGAAGCTTTCTTT. Translated, it gives CATSRLRNTEAFF. Complete variable domain (other parts from reference TRBV15 and TRBJ1-1): DAMVIQNPRYQVTQFGKPVTLSCSQTLNHNVMYWYQQKSSQAPKLLFHYYDKDFNNEADTPDNFQSRRPNTSFCFLDIRSPGLGDTAMYLCATSRLRNTEAFFGQGTRLTVV.

There are a few counts of this clone. This rearrangement joins TRBV11-2 to TRBJ2-5; 14 bases agree with TRBD2. The germline V gene has CDR1 SGHAT and CDR2 FQNNGV. V shed 0 bases, J shed 4 bases, and the junction held 7 bases outside the gene matches. The CDR3 runs 18 residues. The CDR3 reads CASSLDARTSGRRETQYF. CDR3 nucleotides: TGTGCCAGCAGCTTAGACGCGAGGACTAGCGGGAGGAGAGAGACCCAGTACTTC.

This clone turned up a few times. The chain joins TRBV9 to TRBJ2-5; TRBD2 matches 7 bases. This CDR3 is built from 15 residues. V lost 0 bases, J lost 7 bases, and 9 bases stayed unmatched. Germline V gene sequence: CDR1 SGDLS, CDR2 YYNGEE. The CDR3 DNA reads as TGTGCCAGCAGCGTAGAGGGAGGGCCTACAGGGACCCAGTACTTC. Protein: CASSVEGGPTGTQYF.

This chain connects TRBV2 to TRBJ1-5; D possibly corresponds to TRBD1 (5 bases). Germline V lookup: CDR1 SNHLY, CDR2 FYNNEI. V lost 8 bases, J lost 2 bases, and 7 bases lay in between. This CDR3 comprises 12 residues. Here the CDR3 reads CASQGGNQPQHF. The CDR3 DNA sequence: TGTGCCAGCCAGGGCGGCAATCAGCCCCAGCATTTT. The full variable domain, rest sourced from reference TRBV2 and TRBJ1-5, is EPEVTQTPSHQVTQMGQEVILRCVPISNHLYFYWYRQILGQKVEFLVSFYNNEISEKSEIFDDQFSVERPDGSNFTLKIRSTKLEDSAMYFCASQGGNQPQHFGDGTRLSIL.

This clone came up a few times. J is TRBJ2-7 and V is TRBV6-6; D is possibly TRBD1 (6 bases). V was trimmed by 6 bases and J by 0 bases, leaving 15 bases between them. Germline values: CDR1 MNHNY, CDR2 SVGAGI (reference sequence). The CDR3 extends over 15 amino acids. The CDR3 region has the DNA TGTGCCAGCAGCGAACCGGGACACCTCTCCTACGAGCAGTACTTC. Its translation: CASSEPGHLSYEQYF.

A few counts support this clone. The chain carries TRBV7-3 and TRBJ2-5, with D tentatively TRBD2 (5 bases). CDR3 length equals 13 residues. CDR1 and CDR2 (germline): SGHTA, FQGTGA. The V and J ends lost 3 bases and 4 bases respectively, with 9 bases between them. The CDR3 region is CASSFRGRETQYF. The CDR3 DNA sequence: TGTGCCAGCAGCTTCCGGGGTAGAGAGACCCAGTACTTC.

A few counts support this clone. A much more abundant neighbour one base away suggests this may be a read error. This rearrangement joins TRBV9 to TRBJ2-3; possibly TRBD2 for D (5 bases). CDR3 length: 13 residues. Germline V gene data show CDR1 as SGDLS and CDR2 as YYNGEE. V was clipped by 4 bases and J by 1 base, with 7 bases between them. The CDR3 coding sequence is TGTGCCAGCAGCTTTAGCGGCACAGATACGCAGTATTTT. This sequence encodes CASSFSGTDTQYF.

This clone has a handful of counts. The chain recombines TRBV28 with TRBJ1-5; D is perhaps TRBD1 (5 bases). The CDR3 loop spans 12 amino acids. Trimming removed 8 bases at V and 7 bases at J, with 12 bases between. Germline CDR1 is MDHEN and CDR2 is SYDVKM. CDR3 in amino acids: CASDSSGQPQHF. CDR3 nucleotides: TGTGCCAGCGACAGCTCCGGACAGCCCCAGCATTTT.